These T cell receptor beta chains were read from a single sample in a study of response to subunit inactivated influenza vaccine. TCRdb reprocessed the RT-PCR reads via MiXCR and lists one record per CDR3 protein. The profile shows more than 450,000 distinct CDR3 sequences, 10% to 12% of them singletons. These sequences were also reported in another study, on T cells expressing NK-cell markers.

The material was PBMCs from blood, obtained on the day of vaccination. The receptors were sampled from a man aged 45-65 years who received an inactivated influenza vaccine. The CDR3 runs from the conserved cysteine through the conserved F or W. Each record gives: clone size, V gene, D gene, J gene, CDR3 protein, CDR3 DNA. The D gene is left open where the match is weak. Expanded clones are given a class, and other clones once, few, many or no size at all.

clone size: .; V gene: TRBV20-1; D gene: .; J gene: TRBJ2-1; CDR3 protein: CSARDRTPGEQFF; CDR3 DNA: TGCAGTGCTAGAGATCGGACTCCCGGTGAGCAGTTCTTC
clone size: .; V gene: TRBV30; D gene: .; J gene: TRBJ2-2; CDR3 protein: CACPGPNTGELFF; CDR3 DNA: TGTGCCTGTCCAGGTCCGAACACCGGGGAGCTGTTTTTT
clone size: .; V gene: TRBV29-1; D gene: .; J gene: TRBJ2-6; CDR3 protein: CSVWTGANVLTF; CDR3 DNA: TGCAGCGTTTGGACTGGGGCCAACGTCCTGACTTTC
clone size: .; V gene: TRBV7-2; D gene: .; J gene: TRBJ2-5; CDR3 protein: CASSWAVQETQYF; CDR3 DNA: TGTGCCAGCAGCTGGGCAGTCCAAGAGACCCAGTACTTC
clone size: .; V gene: TRBV29-1; D gene: .; J gene: TRBJ2-2; CDR3 protein: CSVRVRDRDTGELFF; CDR3 DNA: TGCAGCGTGCGAGTCCGGGACCGAGACACCGGGGAGCTGTTTTTT
clone size: many; V gene: TRBV20-1; D gene: TRBD1; J gene: TRBJ1-2; CDR3 protein: CSATTGGSNYGYTF; CDR3 DNA: TGCAGTGCTACCACAGGGGGCTCTAACTATGGCTACACCTTC
clone size: .; V gene: TRBV18; D gene: .; J gene: TRBJ1-6; CDR3 protein: CASSRSQNDILHF; CDR3 DNA: TGTGCCAGCTCACGGTCCCAGAATGACATCCTCCACTTT
clone size: .; V gene: TRBV6-5; D gene: .; J gene: TRBJ1-1; CDR3 protein: CASSSTSMNTEAFF; CDR3 DNA: TGTGCCAGCAGTTCTACGTCAATGAACACTGAAGCTTTCTTT
clone size: few; V gene: TRBV15; D gene: .; J gene: TRBJ2-1; CDR3 protein: CATSREATRVREQFF; CDR3 DNA: TGTGCCACCAGCAGAGAGGCAACGAGGGTACGCGAGCAGTTCTTC
clone size: .; V gene: TRBV27; D gene: .; J gene: TRBJ2-5; CDR3 protein: CASSLIRGEYQETQYF; CDR3 DNA: TGTGCCAGCAGTTTAATAAGGGGCGAGTACCAAGAGACCCAGTACTTC
clone size: .; V gene: TRBV25-1; D gene: .; J gene: TRBJ2-3; CDR3 protein: CASSGGWGRTDTQYF; CDR3 DNA: TGTGCCAGCAGTGGGGGCTGGGGGAGGACAGATACGCAGTATTTT
clone size: few; V gene: TRBV6-2/TRBV6-3; D gene: .; J gene: TRBJ1-5; CDR3 protein: CASSSNRDPNQPQHF; CDR3 DNA: TGTGCCAGCAGTTCCAACCGGGACCCCAATCAGCCCCAGCATTTT
clone size: .; V gene: TRBV4-3; D gene: .; J gene: TRBJ1-6; CDR3 protein: CASSQEAGHNSPLRF; CDR3 DNA: TGCGCCAGCAGCCAAGAGGCAGGGCATAATTCACCCCTCCGCTTT
clone size: few; V gene: TRBV20-1; D gene: TRBD2; J gene: TRBJ2-1; CDR3 protein: CSAIGREGPTYNEQFF; CDR3 DNA: TGCAGTGCTATTGGGCGGGAGGGTCCCACCTACAATGAGCAGTTCTTC
clone size: many; V gene: TRBV7-2; D gene: .; J gene: TRBJ2-1; CDR3 protein: CASSFYWGLDEQFF; CDR3 DNA: TGTGCCAGCAGCTTTTATTGGGGGCTGGATGAGCAGTTCTTC
clone size: many; V gene: TRBV20-1; D gene: .; J gene: TRBJ2-5; CDR3 protein: CSARDSQDSQETQYF; CDR3 DNA: TGCAGTGCTAGAGATTCGCAGGACAGTCAAGAGACCCAGTACTTC
clone size: .; V gene: TRBV28; D gene: .; J gene: TRBJ2-4; CDR3 protein: CASSPSGELNIQYF; CDR3 DNA: TGTGCCAGCAGCCCCTCGGGGGAGTTGAACATTCAGTACTTC
clone size: .; V gene: TRBV4-3; D gene: TRBD1; J gene: TRBJ2-5; CDR3 protein: CASSQWTGVETQYF; CDR3 DNA: TGCGCCAGCAGCCAGTGGACAGGGGTGGAGACCCAGTACTTC
clone size: .; V gene: TRBV20-1; D gene: TRBD1; J gene: TRBJ2-7; CDR3 protein: CSARGVRDRVTYEQYF; CDR3 DNA: TGCAGTGCTAGAGGGGTCCGGGACAGGGTTACCTACGAGCAGTACTTC
clone size: .; V gene: TRBV7-6; D gene: .; J gene: TRBJ2-1; CDR3 protein: CASSLALTTSGANEQFF; CDR3 DNA: TGTGCCAGCAGCTTAGCGCTAACGACTAGTGGGGCCAATGAGCAGTTCTTC
clone size: .; V gene: TRBV10-3; D gene: .; J gene: TRBJ1-1; CDR3 protein: CAISESVLRRTEAFF; CDR3 DNA: TGTGCCATCAGTGAGTCCGTATTGAGGCGCACTGAAGCTTTCTTT
clone size: .; V gene: TRBV27; D gene: .; J gene: TRBJ1-6; CDR3 protein: CASTSRVAKYNSPLHF; CDR3 DNA: TGTGCCAGCACCTCCCGTGTCGCTAAGTATAATTCACCCCTCCACTTT
clone size: few; V gene: TRBV5-1; D gene: TRBD1; J gene: TRBJ2-1; CDR3 protein: CASSRTGPSYNEQFF; CDR3 DNA: TGCGCCAGCAGCAGGACAGGGCCGAGCTACAATGAGCAGTTCTTC
clone size: few; V gene: TRBV29-1; D gene: .; J gene: TRBJ1-1; CDR3 protein: CSVLAGWNTEAFF; CDR3 DNA: TGCAGCGTTTTAGCGGGATGGAACACTGAAGCTTTCTTT
clone size: few; V gene: TRBV3-1; D gene: TRBD2; J gene: TRBJ2-7; CDR3 protein: CASKREGNYEQYF; CDR3 DNA: TGTGCCAGCAAGCGGGAGGGAAACTACGAGCAGTACTTC
clone size: many; V gene: TRBV5-1; D gene: .; J gene: TRBJ2-3; CDR3 protein: CASSLPDTDTQYF; CDR3 DNA: TGCGCCAGCAGCTTACCCGACACAGATACGCAGTATTTT
clone size: many; V gene: TRBV7-2; D gene: TRBD2; J gene: TRBJ2-1; CDR3 protein: CASSGTSGGANYEQFF; CDR3 DNA: TGTGCCAGCAGCGGAACTAGCGGGGGGGCAAATTATGAGCAGTTCTTC
clone size: .; V gene: TRBV4-2; D gene: TRBD1; J gene: TRBJ2-2; CDR3 protein: CASSQRQGSTGELFF; CDR3 DNA: TGTGCCAGCAGCCAAAGACAGGGGAGCACCGGGGAGCTGTTTTTT
clone size: many; V gene: TRBV28; D gene: .; J gene: TRBJ1-5; CDR3 protein: CASSLRGEDNQPQHF; CDR3 DNA: TGTGCCAGCAGTTTGAGAGGGGAGGACAACCAGCCCCAGCATTTT
clone size: .; V gene: TRBV20-1; D gene: .; J gene: TRBJ1-2; CDR3 protein: CSASGLGYTF; CDR3 DNA: TGCAGTGCCTCGGGACTTGGCTACACCTTC
clone size: few; V gene: TRBV6-1; D gene: TRBD1; J gene: TRBJ2-5; CDR3 protein: CASRMGTGPPETQYF; CDR3 DNA: TGTGCCAGCAGGATGGGGACAGGGCCACCAGAGACCCAGTACTTC
clone size: few; V gene: TRBV28; D gene: .; J gene: TRBJ2-7; CDR3 protein: CASSLTLVNEQYF; CDR3 DNA: TGTGCCAGCAGTCTTACCTTGGTAAACGAGCAGTACTTC
clone size: .; V gene: TRBV11-2; D gene: TRBD1; J gene: TRBJ1-3; CDR3 protein: CASSLVGTARSGNTIYF; CDR3 DNA: TGTGCCAGCAGCTTAGTAGGGACAGCGCGCTCTGGAAACACCATATATTTT
clone size: .; V gene: TRBV20-1; D gene: .; J gene: TRBJ1-2; CDR3 protein: CSATGFPYGYTF; CDR3 DNA: TGCAGTGCAACCGGGTTTCCGTATGGCTACACCTTC
clone size: .; V gene: TRBV29-1; D gene: TRBD1; J gene: TRBJ2-5; CDR3 protein: CSGGQVLQETQYF; CDR3 DNA: TGCAGCGGGGGACAGGTACTACAAGAGACCCAGTACTTC
clone size: few; V gene: TRBV28; D gene: .; J gene: TRBJ2-2; CDR3 protein: CASSFGPTALFF; CDR3 DNA: TGTGCCAGCAGTTTTGGTCCTACGGCGCTGTTTTTT